This TCR beta chain was recovered during a study of OX40 agonist ivuxolimab in advanced cancers. Regarding the complete study: Ivuxolimab was a fully human IgG2 agonistic monoclonal antibody targeting the costimulatory receptor OX40 (CD134). Intravenous ivuxolimab was administered to patients every 2 weeks at six dose levels: 0.01, 0.1, 0.3, 1.5, 3 and 10 mg/kg. Of the roughly 53 patients in dose escalation, 19 had hepatocellular carcinoma, some 15 had melanoma, 9 had renal cell carcinoma and 9 had head and neck cancer. Partial responses were achieved by three dose-escalation patients, of whom one had hepatocellular carcinoma and two had cutaneous melanoma. In the dose-escalation cohort, roughly 82% of patients were male, and the mean age was approximately 60 years with a range of about 20 to 90. The paper describes the monotherapy dose-escalation part (N = 52 patients) of the phase I trial of ivuxolimab. Peripheral TCRbeta sequencing was intended to test whether TCR sequence diversity was altered and clonal T-cell expansion was caused by ivuxolimab. Patients were allowed to have had prior anti-PD-1, anti-PD-L1 or anti-CTLA-4 therapy, and roughly 40% of the dose-escalation patients had been treated with checkpoint inhibitors. Findings and caveats that apply to the study as a whole: On average, CD8+ T cells showed more expanded clones than CD4+ T cells after ivuxolimab. Clonal expansion of both CD4+ and CD8+ blood T cells was observed from baseline to week 6 at doses 0.1 to 3.0 mg/kg. The antigen specificity of the peripheral T cells that underwent clonal expansion was not determined. In partial responders in the 0.1-3.0 mg/kg groups, normalized peripheral clonal expansion was found to be among the lowest, especially among CD8+ T cells. Low levels of normalized T-cell clonal expansion were also seen in some patients who did not respond.

A note on this clone: Its antigen is not yet known. No base quality information exists; no much larger clone differs at one position.

The trial excluded patients who had a history of autoimmune disease or were on systemic immunosuppression. Peripheral blood for TCR sequencing was drawn from every dose cohort at baseline, at cycle 4 day 1 and at cycle 7 day 1. The samples were taken from a phase I, first-in-human, multicenter, open-label dose-escalation trial of ivuxolimab. Adults with locally advanced or metastatic head and neck squamous cell, hepatocellular, melanoma or renal cell carcinoma were enrolled in the trial. Before TCR sequencing, CD4+ T cells and CD8+ T cells were sorted from peripheral blood as separate populations. The V end loses 3 bases and the J end loses 4 bases, and a stretch of 10 bases separates them. Including the terminal cysteine and phenylalanine, the CDR3 comprises 13 residues. The entry retains the CDR3 DNA only, 39 bases that are in frame from base 1. The germline V gene supplies CDR1 SGHRS and CDR2 YFSETQ.

To sequence the TCRbeta CDR3 region, genomic DNA was isolated from the sorted cells. The immunoSEQ Assay was used for sequencing of TCRbeta CDR3 regions. TCRdb stores this immuneACCESS table with in-frame sequences only. Part of the clones is absent; in the studies checked, under half of the shortfall reflects unresolved V genes, and no reason is known for the rest. The sample data list about 98,000 clones, and 88% of these were observed just once. The ten largest clones add up to 0.82% of the sample. This clonotype was sampled from an adult with an advanced solid tumor such as melanoma, head and neck, liver or kidney cancer. The V and J genes are TRBV5-1 and TRBJ1-1, with the D gene call left open. Sequences were derived from CD4+ or CD8+ T cells sorted from blood, sampled in a trial of the OX40 agonist ivuxolimab. The nucleotide sequence reads TGCGCCAGCAGCTCTGGGGTTAGCACTGAAGCTTTCTTT. This encodes CASSSGVSTEAFF. When the CDR3 is completed using the reference TRBV5-1 and TRBJ1-1 genes on either side, the full variable domain is KAGVTQTPRYLIKTRGQQVTLSCSPISGHRSVSWYQQTPGQGLQFLFEYFSETQRNKGNFPGRFSGRQFSNSRSEMNVSTLELGDSALYLCASSSGVSTEAFFGQGTRLTVV.